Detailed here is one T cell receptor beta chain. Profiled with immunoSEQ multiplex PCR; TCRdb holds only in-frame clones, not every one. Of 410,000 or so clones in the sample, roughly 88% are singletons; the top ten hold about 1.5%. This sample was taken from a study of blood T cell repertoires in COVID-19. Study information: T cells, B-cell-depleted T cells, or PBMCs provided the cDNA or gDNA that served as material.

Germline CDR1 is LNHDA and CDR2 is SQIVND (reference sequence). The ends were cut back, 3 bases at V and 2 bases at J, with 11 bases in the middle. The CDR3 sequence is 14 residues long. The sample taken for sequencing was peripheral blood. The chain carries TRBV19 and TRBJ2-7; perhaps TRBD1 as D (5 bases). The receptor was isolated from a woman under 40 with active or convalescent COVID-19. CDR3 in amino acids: CASSISDTAYEQYF. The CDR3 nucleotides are TGTGCCAGTAGTATCTCGGACACAGCCTACGAGCAGTACTTC.